This passage covers 9 T cell receptor beta chains from one sample sequenced in a study of blood T cell repertoires in COVID-19. The method was immunoSEQ multiplex PCR; TCRdb's version includes in-frame clones alone and lacks a portion of them. Of 150,000 to 200,000 clones in the sample, approximately 88% are singletons; the top ten hold around 7%. Sequenced input: peripheral blood. These receptors originate from a middle-aged man with acute or convalescent COVID-19.

V gene TRBV6-5 combines with J gene TRBJ2-2; a possible D gene is TRBD1 (6 bases). This CDR3 region has 15 residues. The V and J ends lost 2 bases and 7 bases respectively, with 14 bases between them. Germline V gene sequence: CDR1 MNHEY, CDR2 SVGAGI. The CDR3 bases are TGTGCCAGCAGTTACCGGGCTGGGGGCATCGGGGAGCTGTTTTTT. This encodes CASSYRAGGIGELFF.

V gene TRBV19 combines with J gene TRBJ2-7; D unresolved. V lost 5 bases, J lost 3 bases, and 11 bases lay in between. This CDR3 region has 13 residues. Germline lookup yields CDR1 LNHDA and CDR2 SQIVND (reference sequence). DNA of the CDR3: TGTGCCAGTAGTCCTTTGGCAGGCTACGAGCAGTACTTC. Its translation: CASSPLAGYEQYF.

This clone was observed a few times. The V and J genes are TRBV19 and TRBJ2-2; 10 bases align to TRBD1. J was trimmed by 5 bases and V by 6 bases; bases with no gene match: 0. There are 13 residues in the CDR3. Germline lookup yields CDR1 LNHDA and CDR2 SQIVND (reference sequence). The CDR3 sequence is CASRGQGTGELFF. The DNA of the CDR3 is TGTGCCAGTAGGGGACAGGGGACCGGGGAGCTGTTTTTT.

The chain recombines TRBV30 with TRBJ1-2; no firm D call. Between the trimmed V and J ends, which lost 0 bases and 0 bases, there was a span of 11 bases. This CDR3 comprises 15 residues. From germline, CDR1 is GTSNPN and CDR2 SVGIG (reference sequence). CDR3 nucleotide sequence: TGTGCCTGGAGTGTCCGGGCGGGGACTAACTATGGCTACACCTTC. Amino acids: CAWSVRAGTNYGYTF.

V usage is TRBV7-8 and J usage is TRBJ2-1; 9 bases line up with TRBD2. The CDR3 has 16 amino acids. The junction had 7 bases not matched to a gene; V was cut back by 0 bases and J by 7 bases. CDR1 SGHVS and CDR2 FQNEAQ come from the germline V gene. The CDR3 loop is CASSLAGGGAGNEQFF. The CDR3 bases are TGTGCCAGCAGCTTAGCCGGCGGGGGGGCCGGGAATGAGCAGTTCTTC. The whole variable domain, remainder taken from reference TRBV7-8 and TRBJ2-1, is GAGVSQSPRYKVAKRGQDVALRCDPISGHVSLFWYQQALGQGPEFLTYFQNEAQLDKSGLPSDRFFAERPEGSVSTLKIQRTQQEDSAVYLCASSLAGGGAGNEQFFGPGTRLTVL.

The chain carries TRBV11-3 and TRBJ1-1, with D possibly being TRBD1 (5 bases). The V gene lost 5 bases and the J gene lost 3 bases, with 7 bases spanning the gap. The CDR3 loop spans 12 amino acids. The germline gives CDR1 SGHNT, CDR2 YENEEA. This CDR3 reads CASSAGDTEAFF. The CDR3 bases are TGTGCCAGCAGCGCGGGGGACACTGAAGCTTTCTTT.

This rearrangement joins TRBV5-8 to TRBJ1-2; no definite D call. The CDR3 loop spans 10 amino acids. Trimming took 2 bases from V and 11 from J, leaving 7 bases between them. Germline CDR1 reads SGHTS; CDR2 reads YDEGEE. CDR3 protein: CASSLSRYTF. CDR3 bases: TGTGCCAGCAGCTTATCCCGGTACACCTTC. The full variable domain, rest sourced from reference TRBV5-8 and TRBJ1-2, is EAGVTQSPTHLIKTRGQQATLRCSPISGHTSVYWYQQALGLGLQFLLWYDEGEERNRGNFPPRFSGRQFPNYSSELNVNALELEDSALYLCASSLSRYTFGSGTRLTVV.

This sequence joins TRBV13 and TRBJ2-3; maybe TRBD2 (6 bases). The CDR3 consists of 15 residues. Germline V gene data show CDR1 as PRHDT and CDR2 as FYEKMQ (reference sequence). V was shortened by 8 bases and J by 1 base, with 16 bases between the two germline ends. As DNA, the CDR3 is TGTGCCAGCGGGCTCGGGACTCCTGGCACAGATACGCAGTATTTT. This encodes CASGLGTPGTDTQYF.

This chain's CDR3 is CASSLAQVNTEAFF. For the CDR3, the DNA is TGTGCCAGCAGCTTAGCGCAGGTGAACACTGAAGCTTTCTTT. This sequence joins TRBV11-1 and TRBJ1-1; D remains ambiguous. Trimming took off 0 bases at V and 0 bases at J, with 5 bases between the two ends. CDR3 length equals 14 residues. Germline V lookup: CDR1 SGHAT, CDR2 FQDESV (reference sequence).